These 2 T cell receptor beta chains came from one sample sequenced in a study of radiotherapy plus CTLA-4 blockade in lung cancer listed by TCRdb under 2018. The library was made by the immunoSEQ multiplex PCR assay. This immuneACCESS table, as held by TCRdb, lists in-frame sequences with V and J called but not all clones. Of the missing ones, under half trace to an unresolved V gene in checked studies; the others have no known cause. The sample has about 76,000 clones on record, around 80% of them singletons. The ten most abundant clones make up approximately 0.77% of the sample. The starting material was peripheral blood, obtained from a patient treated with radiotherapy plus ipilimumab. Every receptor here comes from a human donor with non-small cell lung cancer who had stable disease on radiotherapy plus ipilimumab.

In nucleotides, the CDR3 is TGTGCCAGCAGGGGACAGGGAATTAGTGACTACACCTTC. This sequence encodes CASRGQGISDYTF. This sequence joins TRBV2 and TRBJ1-2; 9 nucleotides match TRBD1. V was clipped by 6 bases and J by 10 bases; unmatched bases: 9. The germline gives CDR1 SNHLY, CDR2 FYNNEI. The CDR3 is 13 amino acids.

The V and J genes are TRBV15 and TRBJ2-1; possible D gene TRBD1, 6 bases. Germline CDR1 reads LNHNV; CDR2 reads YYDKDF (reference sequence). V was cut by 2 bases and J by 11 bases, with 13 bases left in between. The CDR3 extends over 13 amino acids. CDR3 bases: TGTGCCACCAGCAGACAAGCAGGGGTTCAGCAGTTCTTC. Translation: CATSRQAGVQQFF.